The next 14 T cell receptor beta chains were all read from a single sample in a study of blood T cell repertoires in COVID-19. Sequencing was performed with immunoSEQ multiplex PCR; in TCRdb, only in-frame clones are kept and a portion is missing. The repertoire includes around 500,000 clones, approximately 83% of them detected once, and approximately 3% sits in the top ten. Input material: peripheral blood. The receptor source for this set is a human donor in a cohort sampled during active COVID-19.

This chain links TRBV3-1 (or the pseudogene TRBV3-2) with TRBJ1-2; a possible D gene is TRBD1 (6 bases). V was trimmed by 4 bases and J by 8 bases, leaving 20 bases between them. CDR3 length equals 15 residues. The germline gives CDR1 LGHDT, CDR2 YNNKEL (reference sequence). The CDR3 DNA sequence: TGTGCCAGCAGCCTATCCCAGACTCAGGGGCGAGGCTACACCTTC. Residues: CASSLSQTQGRGYTF.

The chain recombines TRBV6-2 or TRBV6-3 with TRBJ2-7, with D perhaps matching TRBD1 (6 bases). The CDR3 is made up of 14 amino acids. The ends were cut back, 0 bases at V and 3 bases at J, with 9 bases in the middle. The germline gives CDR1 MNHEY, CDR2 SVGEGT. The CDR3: CASSYSGQNYEQYF. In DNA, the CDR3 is TGTGCCAGCAGTTACTCTGGACAGAACTACGAGCAGTACTTC.

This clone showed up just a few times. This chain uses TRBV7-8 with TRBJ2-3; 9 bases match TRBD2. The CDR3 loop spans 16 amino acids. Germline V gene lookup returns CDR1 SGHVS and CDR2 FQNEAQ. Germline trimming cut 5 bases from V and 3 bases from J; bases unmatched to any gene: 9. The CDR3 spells CASSPRVAGETDTQYF. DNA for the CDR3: TGTGCCAGCAGCCCGCGGGTAGCGGGAGAAACAGATACGCAGTATTTT.

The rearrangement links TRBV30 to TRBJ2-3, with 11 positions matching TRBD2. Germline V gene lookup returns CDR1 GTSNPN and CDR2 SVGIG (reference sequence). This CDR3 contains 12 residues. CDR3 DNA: TGTGGTCTTAGCGGGAGGGCAGATACGCAGTATTTT. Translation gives CGLSGRADTQYF.

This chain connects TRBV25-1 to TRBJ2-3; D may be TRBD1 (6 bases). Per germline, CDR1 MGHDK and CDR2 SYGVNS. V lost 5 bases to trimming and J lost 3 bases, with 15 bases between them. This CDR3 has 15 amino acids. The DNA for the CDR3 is TGTGCCAGCAGTACAGGGTGGAGAACAACAGATACGCAGTATTTT. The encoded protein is CASSTGWRTTDTQYF. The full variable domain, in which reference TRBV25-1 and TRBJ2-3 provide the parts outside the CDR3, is EADIYQTPRYLVIGTGKKITLECSQTMGHDKMYWYQQDPGMELHLIHYSYGVNSTEKGDLSSESTVSRIRTEHFPLTLESARPSHTSQYLCASSTGWRTTDTQYFGPGTRLTVL.

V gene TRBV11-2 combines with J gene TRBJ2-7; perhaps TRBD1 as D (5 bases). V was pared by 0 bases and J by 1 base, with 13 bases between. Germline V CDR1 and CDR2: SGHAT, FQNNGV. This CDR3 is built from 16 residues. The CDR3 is CASSLDHQGLSYEQYF. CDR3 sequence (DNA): TGTGCCAGCAGCTTAGATCACCAGGGTTTATCCTACGAGCAGTACTTC.

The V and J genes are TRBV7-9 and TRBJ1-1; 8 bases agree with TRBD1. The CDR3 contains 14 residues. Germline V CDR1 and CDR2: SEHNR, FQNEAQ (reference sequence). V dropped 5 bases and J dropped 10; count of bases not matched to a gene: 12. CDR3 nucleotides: TGTGCCAGCAGCGCCCTGACAGGGGCCATTCGAGCTTTCTTT. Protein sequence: CASSALTGAIRAFF.

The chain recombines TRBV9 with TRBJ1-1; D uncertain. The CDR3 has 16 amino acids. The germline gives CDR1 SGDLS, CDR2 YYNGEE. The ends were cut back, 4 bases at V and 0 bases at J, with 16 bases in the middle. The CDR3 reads CASSNQVTEMNTEAFF. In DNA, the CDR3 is TGTGCCAGCAGCAACCAAGTTACAGAAATGAACACTGAAGCTTTCTTT.

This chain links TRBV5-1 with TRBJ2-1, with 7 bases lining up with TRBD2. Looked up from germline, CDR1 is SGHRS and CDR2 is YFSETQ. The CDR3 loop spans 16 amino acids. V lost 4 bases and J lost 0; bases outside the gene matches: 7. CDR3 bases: TGCGCCAGCAGCCCGGGGGACTACGTCTCCTACAATGAGCAGTTCTTC. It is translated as CASSPGDYVSYNEQFF.

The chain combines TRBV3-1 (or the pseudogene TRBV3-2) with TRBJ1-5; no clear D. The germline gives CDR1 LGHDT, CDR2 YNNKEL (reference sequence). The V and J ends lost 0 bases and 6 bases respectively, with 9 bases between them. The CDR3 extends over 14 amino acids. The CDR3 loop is CASSQDSRSQPQHF. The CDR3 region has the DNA TGTGCCAGCAGCCAAGACAGTCGGAGTCAGCCCCAGCATTTT.

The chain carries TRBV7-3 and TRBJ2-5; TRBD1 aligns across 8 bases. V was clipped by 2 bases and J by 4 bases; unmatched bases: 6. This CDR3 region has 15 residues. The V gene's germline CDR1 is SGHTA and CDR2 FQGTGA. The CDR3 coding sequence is TGTGCCAGCAGCTTAGGACAGGGTGGGGCAGAGACCCAGTACTTC. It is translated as CASSLGQGGAETQYF.

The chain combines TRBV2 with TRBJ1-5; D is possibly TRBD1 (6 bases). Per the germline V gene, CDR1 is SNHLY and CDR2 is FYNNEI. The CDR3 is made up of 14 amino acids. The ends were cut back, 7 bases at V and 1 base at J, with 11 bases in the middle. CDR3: CASKGGLSNQPQHF. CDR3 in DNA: TGTGCCAGCAAAGGGGGACTAAGCAATCAGCCCCAGCATTTT.

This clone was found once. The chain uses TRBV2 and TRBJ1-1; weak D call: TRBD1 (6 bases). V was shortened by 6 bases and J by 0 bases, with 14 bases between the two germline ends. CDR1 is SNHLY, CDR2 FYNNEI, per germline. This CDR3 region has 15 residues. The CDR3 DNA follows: TGTGCCAGCAGCAACTGGGGGCGGTTGAACACTGAAGCTTTCTTT. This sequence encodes CASSNWGRLNTEAFF.

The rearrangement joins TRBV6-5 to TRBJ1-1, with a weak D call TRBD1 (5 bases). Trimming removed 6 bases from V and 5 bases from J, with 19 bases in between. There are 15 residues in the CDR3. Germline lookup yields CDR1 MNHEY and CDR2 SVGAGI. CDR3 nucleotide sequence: TGTGCCAGCAGCTTCCCTTCCGGGGGTAGAACTGAAGCTTTCTTT. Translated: CASSFPSGGRTEAFF.